A selection of T cell receptor beta chains follows, all from one sample in a study of cytomegalovirus exposure and HLA in healthy donors. Sequencing used immunoSEQ multiplex PCR; TCRdb keeps in-frame clones, though not all of them. The top ten clones hold about 1.9% of a sample with 200,000 or so clones, around 81% of them seen once. Source material: PBMCs. Receptors were obtained from a woman in her late teens or twenties in good health and CMV-seropositive. The CDR3 runs from the conserved cysteine through the conserved F or W. A D gene is named only where the DNA matches it firmly. A clone size is listed for some rows: how often the clone was seen (once, few, many), or a class if it is expanded.

cdr3_nt	cdr3_aa	j_call	v_call	clone_size	d_call
TGTGCCAGCAGTTACTCTAGCGGGGGGGTAAAAGAGACCCAGTACTTC	CASSYSSGGVKETQYF	TRBJ2-5	TRBV6-6	-	TRBD2
TGTGCCAGCAGCTTAGGGGGCCCCATGAACACTGAAGCTTTCTTT	CASSLGGPMNTEAFF	TRBJ1-1	TRBV7-9	-	-
TGTGCCAGCAGCCGGGGTGGACTAGCGGGGGGCGGGAGAAAAACCGGGGAGCTGTTTTTT	CASSRGGLAGGGRKTGELFF	TRBJ2-2	TRBV7-8	-	TRBD2
TGTGCCAGCAGTGAAGACGCAGGGTCGGCTGAAAAACTGTTTTTT	CASSEDAGSAEKLFF	TRBJ1-4	TRBV6-1	-	-
TGTGCCAGCAGCGTAAGCGGGCCTCTCACAGATACGCAGTATTTT	CASSVSGPLTDTQYF	TRBJ2-3	TRBV9	-	-
TGTGCCAGCAGAAGGGGGCGGGCTCACTACGAGCAGTACTTC	CASRRGRAHYEQYF	TRBJ2-7	TRBV21-1	-	-
TGTGCCAGCAGTGTGGGGACTCAGTACGAGCAGTACTTC	CASSVGTQYEQYF	TRBJ2-7	TRBV28	-	-
TGTGCCAGCAGTGGTCGGGCGGGTCGGGGCACTGAAGCTTTCTTT	CASSGRAGRGTEAFF	TRBJ1-1	TRBV2	-	-
TGTGCCAGCAGCCAAGCCGGGACAGGGTTCAATGAGCAGTTCTTC	CASSQAGTGFNEQFF	TRBJ2-1	TRBV13	-	TRBD1
TGTGCCAGCAGCCCCAACCGGGACAGCAATGAGCAGTTCTTC	CASSPNRDSNEQFF	TRBJ2-1	TRBV5-6	-	TRBD1
TGTGCCAGCAGCTACAGGGGTTCGGGGGAGCTGTTTTTT	CASSYRGSGELFF	TRBJ2-2	TRBV7-3	-	TRBD1
TGTGCCAGCAGCACCCCGGGGGGTAGCGGCACAGATACGCAGTATTTT	CASSTPGGSGTDTQYF	TRBJ2-3	TRBV2	-	TRBD2
TGCGCCAGCAGCTTGGTTCCAGAAGGAAACACCATATATTTT	CASSLVPEGNTIYF	TRBJ1-3	TRBV5-1	-	-
TGTGCCAGCAGCTTATTATTAGGGCCAGGGATGCCTCGGAGCTCTGGAAACACCATATATTTT	CASSLLLGPGMPRSSGNTIYF	TRBJ1-3	TRBV7-6	few	-
TGTGCCAGCAGTGAAGTAGCAGGGGGCTCCATGGGCCCCTACGAGCAGTACTTC	CASSEVAGGSMGPYEQYF	TRBJ2-7	TRBV6-1	-	TRBD1
TGCGCCAGCAGCTTGAGTTCCAGTCGCGGACTGTCTGGAAACACCATATATTTT	CASSLSSSRGLSGNTIYF	TRBJ1-3	TRBV5-1	-	-
TGTGCCAGCAGTGCACAGGGGGCATTGTCCTACGAGCAGTACTTC	CASSAQGALSYEQYF	TRBJ2-7	TRBV6-5	-	TRBD1
TGTGCCAGCAGCCGACCGCAGGGTACCCTCCACTTT	CASSRPQGTLHF	TRBJ1-6	TRBV7-9	-	-